The clone carrying this T cell receptor beta chain appeared a few times. What it binds is not known. The CDR3 has 13 amino acids. CDR1 and CDR2 (germline): MNHNS, SASEGT. V lost 4 bases to trimming and J lost 4 bases, with 8 bases between them. These data come from a study of blood T cells in healthy people across ages. A second PCR, run for roughly 6 to 11 cycles, used a sample-barcoded 5' primer plus a J-beta primer mix. Each cDNA molecule carried a tag from a template-switch adaptor that contained 12 random nucleotides. TCRdb recomputed calls from the 5' RACE reads with MiXCR, one row per CDR3 protein. The sample holds under 1 million distinct CDR3 sequences; 40% to 50% are singletons and the top ten take about a fifth. Whole-study findings and limits: Naive T cell percentage showed a strong correlation with the diversity of TCR beta.

The TCR originated in a man aged 60-69 years in good health. The chain carries TRBV6-1 and TRBJ1-5, with D possibly being TRBD1 (5 bases). The sample taken for sequencing was blood. The CDR3: CASSGWGNQPQHF. CDR3 bases: TGTGCCAGCAGTGGGTGGGGGAATCAGCCCCAGCATTTT.